These T cell receptor beta chains were read from a single sample in a study of liver allograft versus peripheral blood T cells. TCRdb analysed the reads with MiXCR anew, one entry per CDR3 protein. This table has about 14,000 distinct CDR3 sequences, 20% to 25% appearing once. These TCRs come from a human patient who had a liver transplant. The T cells may partly be graft donor cells. Both conserved end residues are part of each CDR3.

CDR3 length	J gene	V gene	CDR3 protein
11	TRBJ1-2	TRBV6-5	CASSPGMGYTF
15	TRBJ1-6	TRBV28	CASSTLGQGYSPLHF
16	TRBJ2-2	TRBV10-3	CATLGASGGRVGELFF
17	TRBJ1-5	TRBV6-1	CASSEGTGWRSNQPQHF
15	TRBJ1-1	TRBV6-5	CASSRQGARVTEAFF
14	TRBJ1-1	TRBV18	CASSPYPGDTEAFF
16	TRBJ1-1	TRBV18	CASSPRGQGAGTEAFF
13	TRBJ1-2	TRBV19	CASTRGLDYGYTF
13	TRBJ1-2	TRBV12-3/TRBV12-4	CASSLPGLSGYTF
21	TRBJ2-7	TRBV7-5	CISVPEADQGQRGFGSYEQYF
12	TRBJ1-2	TRBV25-1	CASVTGAGGYTF
13	TRBJ2-1	TRBV30	CAWRWGQYNEQFF
20	TRBJ2-3	TRBV7-3	CASSLKTSGGPNGSTDTQYF
14	TRBJ1-2	TRBV9	CASNSNSFNYGYTF
13	TRBJ1-5	TRBV20-1	CSAYQDSNQPQHF